This entry features one T cell receptor (beta chain) sequence. Its antigen is not known. Germline V gives CDR1 SGHRS, CDR2 YFSETQ. Trimming took 2 bases from V and 2 from J; bases not matched to a gene: 3. The CDR3 loop spans 14 amino acids. TCRdb's table, derived via immunoSEQ multiplex PCR, lists solely in-frame clones and lacks some. The sample holds under 140,000 clones, roughly 92% seen once. This sample is part of a study of T cell responses to AZD1222 COVID-19 vaccine. Findings and limits, study-wide: In all cases, repertoires were sampled only after the peak T cell response. Most donors were white British and more were female, and clonal diversity was possibly underestimated. The span of vaccine-associated CD4 TCRs extended across spike, with dominance at 160-218 and 743-854.

Second-dose groups at about 4 or about 12 weeks were pooled. Source: peripheral blood, taken 28 days after the second AZD1222 dose. V and J are TRBV5-1 and TRBJ2-5; 7 bases fit TRBD1. The origin of this receptor is an adult who received the AZD1222 COVID-19 vaccine. The CDR3 nucleotides are TGCGCCAGCAGCTTACAGGGGCAACAAGAGACCCAGTACTTC. As protein: CASSLQGQQETQYF. Filled out from reference TRBV5-1 and TRBJ2-5, the complete variable domain reads KAGVTQTPRYLIKTRGQQVTLSCSPISGHRSVSWYQQTPGQGLQFLFEYFSETQRNKGNFPGRFSGRQFSNSRSEMNVSTLELGDSALYLCASSLQGQQETQYFGPGTRLLVL.